This T cell receptor beta chain was retrieved from a study of TIL therapy for anti-PD-1-resistant metastatic lung cancer. Study as a whole: Median tumor mutation burden was under 1.9 mutations per megabase.

Remarks on this clone: What it binds is unknown.

Sequencing used immunoSEQ v3. Assay: immunoSEQ multiplex PCR; the TCRdb copy retains only in-frame clones and omits some. The sample has about 48,000 clones, roughly 70% seen once. The CDR3 runs to 13 residues. V gave up 5 bases and J gave up 6 bases, with 11 bases separating them. The germline CDR1 and CDR2 sequences are SGDLS and YYNGEE. Time point denoted: pre-treatment sample, taken before nivolumab and TIL therapy. Most excised metastases sampled were pleural nodules or supraclavicular lymph nodes. Tumors were harvested before any PD-1/PD-L1 blockade. Enrollment ran from 2017 to early 2020. Overall study results and limits: This highly selected cohort may not generalize to typical lung cancer patients.

The sample in question was tumor tissue, obtained at baseline. This TCR came from a person aged 30 to 80 with non-small cell lung cancer. The chain employs TRBV9 and TRBJ2-2; D is uncertain. This CDR3 reads CASSADLSGELFF. The CDR3 DNA sequence: TGTGCCAGCAGTGCGGACCTCTCCGGGGAGCTGTTTTTT.